This T cell receptor (beta chain) was found in a study of blood T cell repertoires in COVID-19. This clone was counted a single time. The CDR3 contains 13 residues. Germline lookup yields CDR1 SGDLS and CDR2 YYNGEE. Trimming shortened V by 2 bases and J by 1 base, and 7 bases separated the two germline ends. This table comes from immunoSEQ multiplex PCR, and its TCRdb copy is limited to in-frame clones, with some not included. The sample comprises approximately 440,000 clones, roughly 87% of which are singletons, and under 0.85% rests with the top ten. Sequencing was carried out using PBMCs or T cells enriched from blood (not recorded which). The chain carries TRBV9 and TRBJ2-7, with TRBD1 as a possible D gene (6 bases). This clonotype was sampled from a woman aged 18-29 years who had recovered from COVID-19. This CDR3 is CASSVRGSYEQYF. The CDR3, as DNA: TGTGCCAGCAGCGTGAGGGGGTCCTACGAGCAGTACTTC.